Following are 7 T cell receptor beta chains from one sample sequenced in a study of cytomegalovirus exposure and HLA in healthy donors. PCR used 60 Vbeta primers and 13 Jbeta primers. Repertoires were generated with immunoSEQ multiplex PCR, while TCRdb's copy carries only in-frame clones and drops some. The sample has roughly 77,000 clones; 67% are singletons. Sequencing used PBMCs. The receptors originated from a woman between 50 and 59 years old in good health and CMV-seropositive.

Remarks on this clone: One end of the junction varies from germline; a read error may be responsible. Other DNA sequences within the sample encode an identical CDR3. The chain uses TRBV5-4 and TRBJ1-5; 7 bases agree with TRBD1. Germline CDR1 reads SGHNT; CDR2 reads YYREEE (reference sequence). There are 19 residues in the CDR3. CDR3 DNA: TGCGCCAGCAGCTTATACTTGGGACAGAAGGGGGATTTAAATCAGCCCCAGCATTTT. This codes for CASSLYLGQKGDLNQPQHF.

The chain uses TRBV15 and TRBJ1-2, with TRBD1 as a possible D gene (5 bases). Germline CDR1 LNHNV, CDR2 YYDKDF (reference sequence). CDR3 length: 14 residues. Trimming took off 3 bases at V and 6 bases at J, with 14 bases between the two ends. DNA of the CDR3: TGTGCCACCAGCAGGGAGGGACGAGATGATGGCTACACCTTC. Protein: CATSREGRDDGYTF. The full variable domain, its missing parts supplied by reference TRBV15 and TRBJ1-2, is DAMVIQNPRYQVTQFGKPVTLSCSQTLNHNVMYWYQQKSSQAPKLLFHYYDKDFNNEADTPDNFQSRRPNTSFCFLDIRSPGLGDTAMYLCATSREGRDDGYTFGSGTRLTVV.

The V call is TRBV25-1, the J call TRBJ2-7; the D is unclear. The germline CDR1 and CDR2 sequences are MGHDK and SYGVNS. The V and J ends lost 5 bases and 1 base respectively, with 9 bases between them. The CDR3 covers 13 residues. DNA of the CDR3: TGTGCCAGCAGTCAAACATCTTCCTACGAGCAGTACTTC. Protein: CASSQTSSYEQYF.

The sample holds a few counts of this clone. This chain links TRBV30 with TRBJ2-6, with 8 positions matching TRBD1. Germline assignment: CDR1 GTSNPN and CDR2 SVGIG (reference sequence). The CDR3 extends over 15 amino acids. V shed 4 bases, J shed 2 bases, and the junction held 4 bases outside the gene matches. CDR3 sequence (DNA): TGTGCCTGGACCCAGGGGGCGGCTGGGGCCAACGTCCTGACTTTC. Encoded protein: CAWTQGAAGANVLTF.

This chain uses TRBV5-1 with TRBJ1-2; D unresolved. The germline gives CDR1 SGHRS, CDR2 YFSETQ. CDR3 size: 11 residues. Trimming shortened V by 2 bases and J by 8 bases, and 7 bases separated the two germline ends. The CDR3 protein is CASSLGSGYTF. The DNA of the CDR3 is TGCGCCAGCAGCTTAGGGAGCGGCTACACCTTC.

This clone was counted a few times. The chain has TRBV6-6 and TRBJ1-2; D is unresolved. The V gene lost 8 bases and the J gene lost 1 base, with 11 bases spanning the gap. Germline V CDR1 and CDR2: MNHNY, SVGAGI (reference sequence). The CDR3 is made up of 13 amino acids. CDR3 in DNA: TGTGCCAGCGAGGGTGTGGGTAACTATGGCTACACCTTC. Protein: CASEGVGNYGYTF.

This clone was detected only a few times. The chain combines TRBV9 with TRBJ2-1, with D maybe TRBD1 (7 bases). The CDR3 has 20 residues. CDR1 and CDR2 from the germline V gene are SGDLS and YYNGEE. Trimming took off 3 bases at V and 4 bases at J, with 29 bases between the two ends. CDR3 sequence (DNA): TGTGCCAGCAGCGAGAGCAGGGGGGCCCCCCGAGGTTGGGAGTACAATGAGCAGTTCTTC. It codes for CASSESRGAPRGWEYNEQFF.